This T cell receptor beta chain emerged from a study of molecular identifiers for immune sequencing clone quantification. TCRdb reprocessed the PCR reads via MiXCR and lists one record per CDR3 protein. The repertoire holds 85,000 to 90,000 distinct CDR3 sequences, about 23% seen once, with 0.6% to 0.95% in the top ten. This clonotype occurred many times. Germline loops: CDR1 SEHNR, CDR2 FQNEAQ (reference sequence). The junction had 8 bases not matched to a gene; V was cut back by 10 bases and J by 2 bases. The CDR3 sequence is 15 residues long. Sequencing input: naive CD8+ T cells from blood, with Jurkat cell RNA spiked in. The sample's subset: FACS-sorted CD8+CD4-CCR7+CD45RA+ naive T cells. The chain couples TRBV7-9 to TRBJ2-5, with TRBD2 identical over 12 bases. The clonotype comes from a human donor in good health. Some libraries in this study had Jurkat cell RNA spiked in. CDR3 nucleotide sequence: TGTGCCACCCTTGGGCTAGCGGGGGGGCAAGAGACCCAGTACTTC. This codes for CATLGLAGGQETQYF.